This T cell receptor beta chain was observed in a study of blood T cell repertoires in COVID-19. Study-wide background: Some COVID-19 samples were acute and others convalescent; all came from the United States, Italy and Spain.

There are 16 residues in the CDR3. Trimming shortened V by 1 base and J by 3 bases, and 12 bases separated the two germline ends. Germline lookup yields CDR1 LNHDA and CDR2 SQIVND (reference sequence). Generated by immunoSEQ multiplex PCR, the TCRdb table keeps only in-frame clones and is missing some. The table records 80,000 to 100,000 clones, over 70% of them present only once. The J gene is TRBJ2-2, the V gene TRBV19; D may be TRBD1 (6 bases). What was sequenced was peripheral blood. The origin of this receptor is a man between 65 and 80 years old with acute or convalescent COVID-19. This CDR3 is CASSIAAGVHTGELFF. DNA for the CDR3: TGTGCCAGTAGTATAGCGGCAGGGGTTCACACCGGGGAGCTGTTTTTT.